The TCR beta chain described here comes from a study of cytomegalovirus exposure and HLA in healthy donors. Study context: The approximately 120 validation repertoires were produced on the same platform as the 670 or so repertoires of the first cohort. This was reported in a later analysis.

On this clone: Its antigen is unknown.

Clones were read by immunoSEQ multiplex PCR, and TCRdb kept only the in-frame ones, dropping some. The table records some 76,000 clones, around 94% of them present only once. Study-level findings and limits: The study flagged around 150 TCR beta chains as cytomegalovirus-associated.

A roughly 120-subject validation cohort, separate from the approximately 610-subject first cohort, supplied the donors. Looked up from germline, CDR1 is ENHRY and CDR2 is SYGVKD. V gave up 3 bases and J gave up 0 bases, with 21 bases separating them. CDR3 length: 18 amino acids. The sequence derives from a woman aged 18-29 years in good health and CMV-seronegative. The sequencing sample was made of PBMCs. This chain joins TRBV10-3 and TRBJ2-7, with D perhaps TRBD2 (6 bases). CDR3 DNA sequence: TGTGCCATCAGTGATTACGGTTTTTCTAGCGCTAGCTCCTACGAGCAGTACTTC. It encodes CAISDYGFSSASSYEQYF.